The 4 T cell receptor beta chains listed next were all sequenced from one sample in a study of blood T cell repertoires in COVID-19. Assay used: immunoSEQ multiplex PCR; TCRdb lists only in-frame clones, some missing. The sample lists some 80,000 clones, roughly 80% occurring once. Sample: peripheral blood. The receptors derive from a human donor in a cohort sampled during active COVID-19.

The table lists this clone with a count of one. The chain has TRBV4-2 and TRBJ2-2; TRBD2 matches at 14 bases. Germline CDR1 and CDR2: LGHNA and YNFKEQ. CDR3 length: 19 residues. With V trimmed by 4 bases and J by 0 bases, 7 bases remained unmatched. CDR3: CASSPIGLAGGSNTGELFF. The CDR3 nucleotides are TGTGCCAGCAGCCCAATAGGACTAGCGGGGGGATCGAACACCGGGGAGCTGTTTTTT.

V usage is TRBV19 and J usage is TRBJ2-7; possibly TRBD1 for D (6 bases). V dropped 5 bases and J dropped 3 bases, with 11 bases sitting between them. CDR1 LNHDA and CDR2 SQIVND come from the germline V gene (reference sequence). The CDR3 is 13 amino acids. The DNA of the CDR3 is TGTGCCAGTAGTTGGGGGCCCGACTACGAGCAGTACTTC. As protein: CASSWGPDYEQYF.

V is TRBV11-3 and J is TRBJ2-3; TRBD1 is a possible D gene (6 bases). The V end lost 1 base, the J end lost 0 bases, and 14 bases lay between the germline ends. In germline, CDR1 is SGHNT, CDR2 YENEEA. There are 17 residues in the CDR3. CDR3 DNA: TGTGCCAGCAGCTTAGGTCTGGGGGCGCGTAGCACAGATACGCAGTATTTT. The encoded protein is CASSLGLGARSTDTQYF.

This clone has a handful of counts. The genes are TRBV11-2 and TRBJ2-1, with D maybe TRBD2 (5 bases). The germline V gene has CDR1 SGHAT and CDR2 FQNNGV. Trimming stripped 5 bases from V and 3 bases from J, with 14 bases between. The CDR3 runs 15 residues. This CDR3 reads CASSPKASNYNEQFF. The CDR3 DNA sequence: TGTGCCAGCAGCCCCAAGGCTAGCAACTACAATGAGCAGTTCTTC.